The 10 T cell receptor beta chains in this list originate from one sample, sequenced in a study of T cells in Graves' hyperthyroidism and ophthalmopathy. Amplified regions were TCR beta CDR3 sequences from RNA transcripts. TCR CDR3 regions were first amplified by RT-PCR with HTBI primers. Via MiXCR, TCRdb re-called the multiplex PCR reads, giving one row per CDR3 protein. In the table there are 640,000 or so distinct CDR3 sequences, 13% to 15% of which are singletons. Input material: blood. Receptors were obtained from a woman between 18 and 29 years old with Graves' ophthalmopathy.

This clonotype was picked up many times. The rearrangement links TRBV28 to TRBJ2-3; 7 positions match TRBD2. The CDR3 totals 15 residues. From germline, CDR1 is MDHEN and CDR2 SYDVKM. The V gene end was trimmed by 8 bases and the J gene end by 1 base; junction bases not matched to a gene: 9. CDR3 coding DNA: TGTGCCAGCGGCGGAGAACGGGGGGGCACAGATACGCAGTATTTT. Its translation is CASGGERGGTDTQYF.

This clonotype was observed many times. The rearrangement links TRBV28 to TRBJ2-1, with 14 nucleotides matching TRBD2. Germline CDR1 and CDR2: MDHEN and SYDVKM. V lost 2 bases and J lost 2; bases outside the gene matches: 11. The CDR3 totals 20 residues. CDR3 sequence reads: CASSLSLGLAGASPYNEQFF. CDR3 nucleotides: TGTGCCAGCAGTTTAAGTCTGGGACTAGCGGGAGCATCACCCTACAATGAGCAGTTCTTC.

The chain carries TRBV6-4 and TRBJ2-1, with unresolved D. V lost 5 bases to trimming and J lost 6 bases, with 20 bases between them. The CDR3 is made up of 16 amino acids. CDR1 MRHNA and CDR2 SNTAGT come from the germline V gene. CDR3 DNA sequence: TGTGCCAGCAGTTACGGTGGGTTTGGGTCGTCCAATGAGCAGTTCTTC. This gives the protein CASSYGGFGSSNEQFF.

The CDR3 sequence is CASSPDPGSGSPLHF. The CDR3, as DNA: TGCGCCAGCAGCCCGGATCCGGGATCAGGTTCACCCCTCCACTTT. The chain has TRBV5-1 and TRBJ1-6, with D hard to call. Germline V gives CDR1 SGHRS, CDR2 YFSETQ. V dropped 4 bases and J dropped 9 bases, with 17 bases sitting between them. The CDR3 is 15 residues long.

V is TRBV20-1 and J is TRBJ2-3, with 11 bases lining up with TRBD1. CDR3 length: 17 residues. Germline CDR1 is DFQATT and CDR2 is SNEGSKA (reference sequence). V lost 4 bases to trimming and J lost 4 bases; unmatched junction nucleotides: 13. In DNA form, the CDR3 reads TGCAGTGCTACACGAACTCCCGGGACAGGGGGTGCAGATACGCAGTATTTT. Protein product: CSATRTPGTGGADTQYF.

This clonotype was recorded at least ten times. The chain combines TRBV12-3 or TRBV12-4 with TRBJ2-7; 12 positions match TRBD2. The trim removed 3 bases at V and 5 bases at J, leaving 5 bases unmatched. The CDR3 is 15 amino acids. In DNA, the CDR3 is TGTGCCAGCAGTTTCGGACTAGCGGGAAATCACGAGCAGTACTTC. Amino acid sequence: CASSFGLAGNHEQYF.

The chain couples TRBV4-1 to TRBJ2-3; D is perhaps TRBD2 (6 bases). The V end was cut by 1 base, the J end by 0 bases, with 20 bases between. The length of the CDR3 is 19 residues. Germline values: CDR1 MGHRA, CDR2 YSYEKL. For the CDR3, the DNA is TGCGCCAGCAGCCAAGGGTCGGGGGTTCAGGGATCTAGCACAGATACGCAGTATTTT. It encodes CASSQGSGVQGSSTDTQYF.

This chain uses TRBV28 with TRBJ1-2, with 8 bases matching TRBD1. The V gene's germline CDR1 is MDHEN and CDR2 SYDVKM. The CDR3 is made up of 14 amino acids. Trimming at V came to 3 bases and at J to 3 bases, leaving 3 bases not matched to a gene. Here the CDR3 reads CASSLPQGDYGYTF. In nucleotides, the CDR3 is TGTGCCAGCAGTTTGCCACAGGGGGACTATGGCTACACCTTC.

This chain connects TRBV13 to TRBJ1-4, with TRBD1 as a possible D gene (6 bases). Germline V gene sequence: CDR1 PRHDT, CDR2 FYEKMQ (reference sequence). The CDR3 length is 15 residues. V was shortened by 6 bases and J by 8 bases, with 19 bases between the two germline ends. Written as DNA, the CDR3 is TGTGCCAGCAGTTCAGTCCAGGGGTTTGACGAAAAACTGTTTTTT. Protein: CASSSVQGFDEKLFF.

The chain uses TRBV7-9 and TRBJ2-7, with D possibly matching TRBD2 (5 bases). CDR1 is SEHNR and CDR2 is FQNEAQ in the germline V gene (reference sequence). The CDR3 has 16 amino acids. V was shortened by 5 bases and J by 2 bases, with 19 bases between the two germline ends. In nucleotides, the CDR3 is TGTGCCAGCAGCGGCCTTTTGGTGTCGGGAACCTACGAGCAGTACTTC. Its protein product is CASSGLLVSGTYEQYF.